The sequence of this T cell receptor (beta chain) was determined in a study of response to subunit inactivated influenza vaccine. Study conclusions and caveats: Only a handful of new T cells, the authors suggested, are recruited with each seasonal influenza vaccination.

A single record per CDR3 protein comes from TCRdb applying MiXCR to the RT-PCR reads. The sample contains more than 700,000 distinct CDR3 sequences, roughly 20% of which appear only once. CDR1 SGHTA and CDR2 FQGNSA come from the germline V gene. The V gene end was trimmed by 5 bases and the J gene end by 0 bases; junction bases not matched to a gene: 9. This CDR3 region has 16 residues. About this clonotype itself: Its target is not known.

The starting material was PBMCs from blood, obtained 4 to 6 days after vaccination. The chain recombines TRBV7-2 with TRBJ2-7; 8 nucleotides line up with TRBD1. The receptor comes from a man aged 50-60 years who received an inactivated influenza vaccine. The CDR3 loop reads CASSRFGQGLSYEQYF. The CDR3 nucleotides are TGTGCCAGCAGCCGCTTCGGACAGGGACTCTCCTACGAGCAGTACTTC.